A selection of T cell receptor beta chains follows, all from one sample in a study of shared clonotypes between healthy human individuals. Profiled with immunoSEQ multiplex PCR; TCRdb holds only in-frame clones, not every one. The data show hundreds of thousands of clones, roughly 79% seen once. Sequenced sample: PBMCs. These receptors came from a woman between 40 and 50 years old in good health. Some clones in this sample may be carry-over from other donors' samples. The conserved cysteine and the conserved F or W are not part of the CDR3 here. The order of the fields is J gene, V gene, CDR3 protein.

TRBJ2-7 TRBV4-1 ASSQPGYEQY
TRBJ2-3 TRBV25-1 ASRDGGSEGTDTQY
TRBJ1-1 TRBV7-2 ASSLGQFTEAF
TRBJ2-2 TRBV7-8 ASSSGSTGELF
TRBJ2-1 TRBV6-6 ASSYSTGTGSGEQF
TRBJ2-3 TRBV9 ASSASSSGSHTDTQY
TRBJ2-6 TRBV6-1 ASGTRVSGANVLT
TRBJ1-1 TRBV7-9 ASSSGSRNLNTEAF
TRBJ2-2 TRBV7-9 ASRRPPGQGDTGELF
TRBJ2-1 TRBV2 ASRPSLSEQF
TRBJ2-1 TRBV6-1 ASSGSGYNEQF
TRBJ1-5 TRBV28 ASREPGHRDRVYSNQPQH
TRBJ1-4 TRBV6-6 ASTRSTNEKLF
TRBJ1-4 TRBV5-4 ASSLAGGQGGGEKLF
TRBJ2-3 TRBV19 ASSSLGTDTQY
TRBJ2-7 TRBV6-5 ASSYRAGGPYEQY
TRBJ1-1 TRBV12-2 ASRLRGTAGPNTEAF
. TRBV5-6 ASSASPGTTASYEQY
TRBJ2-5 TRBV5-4 ASSLRSRGDETQY
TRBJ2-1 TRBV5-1 ASSLVKAEAFDEQF
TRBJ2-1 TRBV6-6 ASSYSGDLAEQF
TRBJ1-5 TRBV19 ASSIGGGLRDQPQH
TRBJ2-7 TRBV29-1 SVGGGRNYEQY
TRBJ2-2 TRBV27 ASSPPAPGELF
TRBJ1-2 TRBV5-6 ASSQGGSYGYT
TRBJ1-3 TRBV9 ASSKRDRDTIY
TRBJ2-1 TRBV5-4 ASSLDENSYNEQF
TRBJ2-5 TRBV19 ASSISETQY